Below, 27 T cell receptor beta chains from the same sample are listed, as sequenced in a study of blood T cell repertoires in COVID-19. The data were produced by immunoSEQ multiplex PCR, yet TCRdb's version contains in-frame clones alone and is incomplete. The sample consists of about 89,000 clones, 78% of them appearing once. Specimen: peripheral blood. The receptor set was obtained from a man between 65 and 85 years old with COVID-19, enrolled during active disease.

J is TRBJ2-7 and V is TRBV24-1; 7 positions match TRBD1. The germline V gene has CDR1 KGHDR and CDR2 SFDVKD. The CDR3 covers 12 residues. J was trimmed by 7 bases and V by 5 bases; bases with no gene match: 4. The CDR3 protein is CATSGPGGEQYF. In DNA, the CDR3 is TGTGCCACCAGTGGTCCAGGGGGAGAGCAGTACTTC.

This clone has more than one count but fewer than ten. V and J are TRBV25-1 and TRBJ1-3; unclear D gene. Germline CDR1 and CDR2: MGHDK and SYGVNS. Trimming shortened V by 6 bases and J by 0 bases, and 12 bases separated the two germline ends. CDR3 length: 15 residues. The CDR3, as DNA: TGTGCCAGCAGCGCAGACTTGTCCTCTGGAAACACCATATATTTT. Translating it yields CASSADLSSGNTIYF. Looking up the rest from reference TRBV25-1 and TRBJ1-3 gives the full variable domain: EADIYQTPRYLVIGTGKKITLECSQTMGHDKMYWYQQDPGMELHLIHYSYGVNSTEKGDLSSESTVSRIRTEHFPLTLESARPSHTSQYLCASSADLSSGNTIYFGEGSWLTVV.

The V and J genes are TRBV5-4 and TRBJ1-2; D not resolved. V lost 0 bases to trimming and J lost 8 bases, with 17 bases between them. Germline CDR1 and CDR2: SGHNT and YYREEE (reference sequence). There are 15 residues in the CDR3. CDR3 sequence (DNA): TGTGCCAGCAGCTTGGGAGGCGGAAAGAAAGAAGGCTACACCTTC. It encodes CASSLGGGKKEGYTF.

J is TRBJ1-3 and V is TRBV9, with a weak D call TRBD1 (6 bases). The CDR3 covers 16 residues. CDR1 is SGDLS and CDR2 is YYNGEE in the germline V gene. V dropped 3 bases and J dropped 3 bases, with 16 bases sitting between them. CDR3 sequence (DNA): TGTGCCAGCAGCGCACACAGAACAGGGAGTGGAAACACCATATATTTT. Its protein product is CASSAHRTGSGNTIYF.

The rearrangement uses TRBV7-6 and TRBJ1-6; D is undetermined. The CDR3 extends over 14 amino acids. V lost 5 bases and J lost 14, with 19 bases in between. CDR1 and CDR2 (germline): SGHVS, FNYEAQ. The DNA of the CDR3 is TGTGCCAGCAGCCGAATCGCTGGAGGCAGAGCCCTCCACTTT. Translating it yields CASSRIAGGRALHF.

This clone occurred once. The V gene is TRBV11-3, the J gene TRBJ1-1; D is undetermined. The CDR3 runs 11 residues. The V end lost 10 bases, the J end lost 0 bases, and 6 bases lay between the germline ends. Germline V gene sequence: CDR1 SGHNT, CDR2 YENEEA. CDR3 bases: TGTGCCACCGGGGTGAACACTGAAGCTTTCTTT. Protein sequence: CATGVNTEAFF. The whole variable domain, filled in from reference TRBV11-3 and TRBJ1-1, reads EAGVVQSPRYKIIEKKQPVAFWCNPISGHNTLYWYLQNLGQGPELLIRYENEEAVDDSQLPKDRFSAERLKGVDSTLKIQPAELGDSAVYLCATGVNTEAFFGQGTRLTVV.

In this sample, this clone turned up a few times. The chain couples TRBV28 to TRBJ1-4, with 7 positions matching TRBD1. Germline values: CDR1 MDHEN, CDR2 SYDVKM. V shed 6 bases and J 2 bases; nucleotides not matched to a gene: 6. This CDR3 is built from 15 residues. CDR3 sequence: CASSPRGATNEKLFF. Here the CDR3 DNA reads TGTGCCAGCAGCCCCAGGGGGGCTACTAATGAAAAACTGTTTTTT.

This clone was recorded many times. CDR3 residues: CASSYGRANTEAFF. In nucleotides, the CDR3 is TGTGCCAGCAGTTACGGCAGGGCTAACACTGAAGCTTTCTTT. This chain links TRBV27 with TRBJ1-1; possibly TRBD1 for D (5 bases). Germline CDR1 and CDR2: MNHEY and SMNVEV (reference sequence). The CDR3 consists of 14 residues. Trimming left V 4 bases short and J 2 bases short, with 11 bases between.

This clone appeared a single time. The chain links TRBV7-2 to TRBJ1-5; no definite D call. Between the trimmed V and J ends, which lost 4 bases and 0 bases, there was a span of 10 bases. Per germline, CDR1 SGHTA and CDR2 FQGNSA. The CDR3 totals 15 residues. The CDR3, as DNA: TGTGCCAGCAGCTATGCGGGGTATAGCAATCAGCCCCAGCATTTT. Translated, it gives CASSYAGYSNQPQHF.

The rearrangement uses TRBV3-1 (or the pseudogene TRBV3-2) and TRBJ2-7; 8 bases align to TRBD2. This CDR3 has 16 residues. Germline CDR1 LGHDT, CDR2 YNNKEL (reference sequence). The J segment lost 1 base and the V segment lost 5 bases, leaving 10 bases of the junction unmatched. The CDR3 reads CASSTHRLALSYEQYF. As DNA, the CDR3 is TGTGCCAGCAGCACCCACCGACTAGCGCTGTCCTACGAGCAGTACTTC.

The chain carries TRBV6-4 and TRBJ2-1, with 8 bases fitting TRBD2. The CDR3 has 16 amino acids. V gave up 8 bases and J gave up 4 bases; unmatched junction bases: 13. Germline-derived CDR1 and CDR2 are MRHNA and SNTAGT. Here the CDR3 DNA reads TGTGCCAGCTATCCTATCCGGGGGACTAGGTACAATGAGCAGTTCTTC. Encoded protein: CASYPIRGTRYNEQFF.

The chain carries TRBV29-1 and TRBJ2-5, with D possibly TRBD1 on 6 matching bases. Germline V gene data show CDR1 as SQVTM and CDR2 as ANQGSEA. The CDR3 totals 14 residues. The V and J ends lost 8 bases and 1 base respectively, with 17 bases between them. The CDR3 loop is CSHFNKDSQETQYF. The CDR3 DNA is TGCAGCCATTTCAACAAGGACAGCCAAGAGACCCAGTACTTC.

The chain has TRBV3-1 (or the pseudogene TRBV3-2) and TRBJ2-3; the match to TRBD2 covers 8 bases. This CDR3 comprises 14 residues. In germline, CDR1 is LGHDT, CDR2 YNNKEL (reference sequence). The ends lost 8 bases at V and 0 bases at J; junction bases unmatched: 4. CDR3 DNA sequence: TGTGCCAGCTCGGGACTAGAAAGCACAGATACGCAGTATTTT. It encodes CASSGLESTDTQYF.

The chain is built from TRBV7-9 and TRBJ2-1; TRBD2 matches at 11 bases. Germline V gene lookup returns CDR1 SEHNR and CDR2 FQNEAQ (reference sequence). Trimming took 2 bases from V and 4 from J; bases not matched to a gene: 4. This CDR3 region has 16 residues. The CDR3, as DNA: TGTGCCAGCAGCTTACTAGCGGGGGGCCCGTACAATGAGCAGTTCTTC. This gives the protein CASSLLAGGPYNEQFF.

This clone is a singleton in its sample. For the CDR3, the DNA is TGCGCCAGCAGCTTGGGAGGTCGAAATCAGCCCCAGCATTTT. It encodes CASSLGGRNQPQHF. V is TRBV5-1 and J is TRBJ1-5; D gene ambiguous. Germline loops: CDR1 SGHRS, CDR2 YFSETQ. This CDR3 region has 14 residues. V lost 0 bases to trimming and J lost 4 bases, with 8 bases between them. The full variable domain, in which reference TRBV5-1 and TRBJ1-5 provide the parts outside the CDR3, is KAGVTQTPRYLIKTRGQQVTLSCSPISGHRSVSWYQQTPGQGLQFLFEYFSETQRNKGNFPGRFSGRQFSNSRSEMNVSTLELGDSALYLCASSLGGRNQPQHFGDGTRLSIL.

In its sample, this clone was seen once. The V and J genes are TRBV7-2 and TRBJ2-7, with 7 bases aligning to TRBD1. Losses at the gene ends were 6 bases for V and 7 bases for J; bases not matched to a gene: 6. The CDR3 is made up of 12 amino acids. Germline loops: CDR1 SGHTA, CDR2 FQGNSA. This CDR3 reads CASSHRGGEQYF. The CDR3 DNA reads as TGTGCCAGCAGTCACAGGGGCGGGGAGCAGTACTTC.

The gene calls are TRBV9 and TRBJ1-1; 7 bases are a match to TRBD1. The CDR3 spans 17 residues. The junction had 9 bases not matched to a gene; V was cut back by 0 bases and J by 1 base. From germline, CDR1 is SGDLS and CDR2 YYNGEE. Written as DNA, the CDR3 is TGTGCCAGCAGCGTAGGTTCGGCAGGGGGAAGGAACACTGAAGCTTTCTTT. This gives the protein CASSVGSAGGRNTEAFF.

This chain links TRBV11-3 with TRBJ1-2; D unresolved. The V gene's germline CDR1 is SGHNT and CDR2 YENEEA. Trimming cost V 0 bases and J 4 bases, with 15 bases left between them. This CDR3 has 16 residues. The CDR3 nucleotides read TGTGCCAGCAGCTTAGAACCCCGTGGGAGGGCCTATGGCTACACCTTC. Its translation is CASSLEPRGRAYGYTF. Together with reference TRBV11-3 and TRBJ1-2, the CDR3 gives the full variable domain: EAGVVQSPRYKIIEKKQPVAFWCNPISGHNTLYWYLQNLGQGPELLIRYENEEAVDDSQLPKDRFSAERLKGVDSTLKIQPAELGDSAVYLCASSLEPRGRAYGYTFGSGTRLTVV.

The chain uses TRBV30 and TRBJ1-1; TRBD1 matches at 11 bases. CDR1 and CDR2 from the germline V gene are GTSNPN and SVGIG (reference sequence). The J segment lost 1 base and the V segment lost 2 bases, leaving 9 bases of the junction unmatched. There are 17 residues in the CDR3. The CDR3 is CAWSRGTGGRRNTEAFF. As DNA, the CDR3 is TGTGCCTGGAGTAGGGGGACAGGGGGTCGTCGGAACACTGAAGCTTTCTTT.

The V gene is TRBV4-2, the J gene TRBJ2-5; the D is unclear. The CDR3 is 16 amino acids. Per the germline V gene, CDR1 is LGHNA and CDR2 is YNFKEQ. V shed 4 bases and J shed 3 bases, with 18 bases lying between them. The CDR3 DNA reads as TGTGCCAGCAGCCCCCAAGGTGGTGGCGGAAAAGAGACCCAGTACTTC. It specifies CASSPQGGGGKETQYF.

This clone was seen repeatedly, ten times or more. The chain carries TRBV5-1 and TRBJ2-1; TRBD2 matches 11 bases. The junction had 7 bases not matched to a gene; V was cut back by 4 bases and J by 4 bases. The length of the CDR3 is 16 residues. Germline-derived CDR1 and CDR2 are SGHRS and YFSETQ. DNA for the CDR3: TGCGCCAGCAGCGGCTCACTAGCGGGGGAGTACAATGAGCAGTTCTTC. It codes for CASSGSLAGEYNEQFF. The full variable domain, in which reference TRBV5-1 and TRBJ2-1 provide the parts outside the CDR3, is KAGVTQTPRYLIKTRGQQVTLSCSPISGHRSVSWYQQTPGQGLQFLFEYFSETQRNKGNFPGRFSGRQFSNSRSEMNVSTLELGDSALYLCASSGSLAGEYNEQFFGPGTRLTVL.

The V gene is TRBV5-4, the J gene TRBJ2-2; TRBD2 aligns across 8 bases. CDR3 size: 17 residues. Per the germline V gene, CDR1 is SGHNT and CDR2 is YYREEE (reference sequence). The trim removed 5 bases at V and 5 bases at J, leaving 14 bases unmatched. The CDR3 is CASRDSSAAGVTGELFF. CDR3 sequence (DNA): TGTGCCAGCAGGGATTCCTCGGCAGCGGGGGTTACCGGGGAGCTGTTTTTT.

The chain carries TRBV7-6 and TRBJ1-1; D gene ambiguous. Germline V lookup: CDR1 SGHVS, CDR2 FNYEAQ. Between the trimmed V and J ends, which lost 1 base and 1 base, there was a span of 4 bases. CDR3 length: 13 residues. The CDR3 nucleotides are TGTGCCAGCAGCTTAGGAGAGAACACTGAAGCTTTCTTT. It codes for CASSLGENTEAFF.

This clone was counted once. The chain is built from TRBV28 and TRBJ2-1; 12 bases are a match to TRBD1. The CDR3 loop spans 13 amino acids. The germline gives CDR1 MDHEN, CDR2 SYDVKM. V was clipped by 6 bases and J by 8 bases; unmatched bases: 2. The CDR3: CASRGTGGHEQFF. DNA for the CDR3: TGTGCCAGCAGAGGGACAGGGGGCCATGAGCAGTTCTTC.

The chain recombines TRBV19 with TRBJ2-7, with TRBD1 identical over 8 bases. The V gene end was trimmed by 4 bases and the J gene end by 2 bases; junction bases not matched to a gene: 4. Per the germline V gene, CDR1 is LNHDA and CDR2 is SQIVND (reference sequence). The CDR3 has 14 amino acids. CDR3 nucleotide sequence: TGTGCCAGTAGTAGGACAGGGATAACCTACGAGCAGTACTTC. Protein product: CASSRTGITYEQYF.

V usage is TRBV5-4 and J usage is TRBJ2-5, with TRBD1 identical over 9 bases. The trim removed 3 bases at V and 9 bases at J, leaving 12 bases unmatched. The CDR3 consists of 15 residues. Germline V gene data show CDR1 as SGHNT and CDR2 as YYREEE (reference sequence). CDR3 nucleotides: TGTGCCAGCAGCTCACCGGGACAGGGTTATTCGGCCCAGTACTTC. Residues: CASSSPGQGYSAQYF. Full variable domain (remainder filled in from reference TRBV5-4 and TRBJ2-5): ETGVTQSPTHLIKTRGQQVTLRCSSQSGHNTVSWYQQALGQGPQFIFQYYREEENGRGNFPPRFSGLQFPNYSSELNVNALELDDSALYLCASSSPGQGYSAQYFGPGTRLLVL.

The chain recombines TRBV4-3 with TRBJ2-4, with a tentative D call TRBD2 (5 bases). Germline V gene lookup returns CDR1 LGHNA and CDR2 YSLEER. Between the trimmed V and J ends, which lost 0 bases and 0 bases, there was a span of 9 bases. The CDR3 extends over 16 amino acids. The CDR3 bases are TGCGCCAGCAGCCAAGAGCCAGCGGTAGCCAAAAACATTCAGTACTTC. This sequence encodes CASSQEPAVAKNIQYF.